This T cell receptor beta chain appears in the sequencing data of a study of blood T cell repertoires in COVID-19. Study summary: PBMCs, B-cell-depleted T cells, or T cells were the source of the cDNA or gDNA that made up the material.

The germline gives CDR1 LNHDA, CDR2 SQIVND (reference sequence). This CDR3 has 14 residues. The V gene lost 4 bases and the J gene lost 4 bases, with 11 bases spanning the gap. How the authors handled the data: Nucleated cell number was recorded as an estimate derived from reference gene primer amplification. TCRdb's table, derived via immunoSEQ multiplex PCR, lists solely in-frame clones and lacks some. That table gives V, J and clone size, and the DNA gave D and trimming. The profile shows about 130,000 clones, around 85% of them singletons. The clonotype originates from a human donor in a cohort sampled during active COVID-19. Sequencing input: peripheral blood. V is TRBV19 and J is TRBJ1-5; D gene ambiguous. This CDR3 reads CASSNRQANQPQHF. In nucleotides, the CDR3 is TGTGCCAGTAGTAATCGGCAGGCTAATCAGCCCCAGCATTTT.